This TCR beta chain was captured by sequencing in a study of T cells in Graves' hyperthyroidism and ophthalmopathy. The source material, RNA transcripts, was used to amplify TCR beta CDR3 regions. HTBI primers were used for first-round RT-PCR of the TCR CDR3. TCRdb ran MiXCR on the multiplex PCR reads and lists one entry per CDR3 protein. This sample has a few hundred thousand distinct CDR3 sequences, with 20% to 30% found just once. This clonotype was seen a few times. Its antigen is undetermined. Fresh peripheral blood, more than 8 ml of it, supplied the PBMCs. V shed 9 bases and J 2 bases; nucleotides not matched to a gene: 5. Germline V gene data show CDR1 as LNHDA and CDR2 as SQIVND (reference sequence). The CDR3 covers 14 residues. General observations from the study: From stable hyperthyroidism, ophthalmopathy was separated by a 13 V-J model.

This sequence joins TRBV19 and TRBJ2-7, with 12 bases identical to TRBD2. The sequencing sample was made of blood. The TCR originated in a man aged 45 to 65 with Graves' hyperthyroidism. CDR3 in amino acids: CASRTSGTTYEQYF. The CDR3 bases are TGTGCCAGCCGGACTAGCGGGACCACCTACGAGCAGTACTTC. Complete variable domain (other parts from reference TRBV19 and TRBJ2-7): DGGITQSPKYLFRKEGQNVTLSCEQNLNHDAMYWYRQDPGQGLRLIYYSQIVNDFQKGDIAEGYSVSREKKESFPLTVTSAQKNPTAFYLCASRTSGTTYEQYFGPGTRLTVT.